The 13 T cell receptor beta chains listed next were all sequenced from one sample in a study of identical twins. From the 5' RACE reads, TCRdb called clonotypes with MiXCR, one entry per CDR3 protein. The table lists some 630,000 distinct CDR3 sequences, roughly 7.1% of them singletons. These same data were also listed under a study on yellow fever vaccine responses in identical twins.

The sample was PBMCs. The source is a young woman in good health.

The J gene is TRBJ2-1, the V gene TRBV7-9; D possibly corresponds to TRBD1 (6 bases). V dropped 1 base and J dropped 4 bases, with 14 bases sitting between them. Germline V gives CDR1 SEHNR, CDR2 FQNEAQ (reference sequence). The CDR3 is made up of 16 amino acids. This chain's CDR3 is CASSLGTRDKYNEQFF. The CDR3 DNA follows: TGTGCCAGCAGCTTAGGGACCCGGGACAAGTACAATGAGCAGTTCTTC.

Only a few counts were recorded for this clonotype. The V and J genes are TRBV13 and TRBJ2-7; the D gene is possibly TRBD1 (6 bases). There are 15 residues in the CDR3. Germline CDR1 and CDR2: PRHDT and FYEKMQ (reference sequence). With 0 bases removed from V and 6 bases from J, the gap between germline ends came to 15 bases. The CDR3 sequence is CASSLGGAFSREQYV. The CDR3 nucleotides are TGTGCCAGCAGCTTAGGGGGGGCCTTTTCACGCGAGCAGTACGTC.

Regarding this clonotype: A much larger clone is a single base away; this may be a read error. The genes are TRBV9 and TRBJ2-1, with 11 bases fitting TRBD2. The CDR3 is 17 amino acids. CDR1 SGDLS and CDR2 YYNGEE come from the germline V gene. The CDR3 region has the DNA TGTACCAGCAGCACCGGGACTAGCGGTAGCTCCTACAATGAGCAGTTCTTC. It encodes CTSSTGTSGSSYNEQFF. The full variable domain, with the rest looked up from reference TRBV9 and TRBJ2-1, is DSGVTQTPKHLITATGQRVTLRCSPRSGDLSVYWYQQSLDQGLQFLIQYYNGEERAKGNILERFSAQQFPDLHSELNLSSLELGDSALYFCTSSTGTSGSSYNEQFFGPGTRLTVL.

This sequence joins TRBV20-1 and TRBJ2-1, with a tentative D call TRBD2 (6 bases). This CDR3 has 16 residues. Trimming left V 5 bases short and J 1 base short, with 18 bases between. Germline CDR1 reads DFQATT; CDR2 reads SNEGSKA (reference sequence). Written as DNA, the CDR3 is TGCAGTGCTCCCCGCCTGGGACTTGAGTCCTACAATGAGCAGTTCTTC. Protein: CSAPRLGLESYNEQFF.

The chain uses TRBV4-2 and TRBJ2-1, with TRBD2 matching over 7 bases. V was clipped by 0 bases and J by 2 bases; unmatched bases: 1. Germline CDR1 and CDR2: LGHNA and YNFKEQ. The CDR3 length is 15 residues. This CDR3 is CASSQDGRPYNEQFF. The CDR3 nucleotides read TGTGCCAGCAGCCAAGACGGGAGGCCCTACAATGAGCAGTTCTTC.

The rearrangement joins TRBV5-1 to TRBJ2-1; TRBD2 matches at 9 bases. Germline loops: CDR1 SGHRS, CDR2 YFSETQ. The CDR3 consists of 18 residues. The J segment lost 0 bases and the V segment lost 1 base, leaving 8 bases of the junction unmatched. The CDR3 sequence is CASSLNPSGMSSYNEQFF. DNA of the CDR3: TGCGCCAGCAGCTTGAACCCTAGCGGGATGAGCTCCTACAATGAGCAGTTCTTC.

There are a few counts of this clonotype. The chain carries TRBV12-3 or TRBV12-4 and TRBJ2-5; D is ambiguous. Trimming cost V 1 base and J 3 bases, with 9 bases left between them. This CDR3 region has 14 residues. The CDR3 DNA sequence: TGTGCCAGCAGTTTAGATAACATTGAAGAGACCCAGTACTTC. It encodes CASSLDNIEETQYF.

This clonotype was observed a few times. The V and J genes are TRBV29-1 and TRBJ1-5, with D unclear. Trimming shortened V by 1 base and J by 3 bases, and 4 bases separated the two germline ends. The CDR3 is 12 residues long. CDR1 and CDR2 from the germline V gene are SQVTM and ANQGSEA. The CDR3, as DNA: TGCAGCGTTGAAGCCCCCAATCAGCCCCAGCATTTT. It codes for CSVEAPNQPQHF.

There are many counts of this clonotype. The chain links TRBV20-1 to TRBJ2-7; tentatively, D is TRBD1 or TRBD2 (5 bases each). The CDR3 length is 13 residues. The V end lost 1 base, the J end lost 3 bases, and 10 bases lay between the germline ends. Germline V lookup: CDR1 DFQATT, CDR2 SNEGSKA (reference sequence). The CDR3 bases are TGCAGTGCTAGAGGAGGGGTGGACTACGAGCAGTACTTC. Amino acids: CSARGGVDYEQYF.

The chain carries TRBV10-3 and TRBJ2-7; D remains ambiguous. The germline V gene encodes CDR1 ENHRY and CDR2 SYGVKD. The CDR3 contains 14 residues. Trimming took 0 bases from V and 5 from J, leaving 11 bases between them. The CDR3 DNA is TGTGCCATCAGTGAGTCGGCAGCCAAGGACGAGCAGTACTTC. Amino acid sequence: CAISESAAKDEQYF.

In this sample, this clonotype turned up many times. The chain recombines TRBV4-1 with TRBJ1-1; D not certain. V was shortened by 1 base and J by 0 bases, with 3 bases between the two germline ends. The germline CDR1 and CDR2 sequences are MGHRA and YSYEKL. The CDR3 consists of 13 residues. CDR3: CASSQVLNTEAFF. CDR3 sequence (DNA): TGCGCCAGCAGCCAAGTCTTGAACACTGAAGCTTTCTTT.

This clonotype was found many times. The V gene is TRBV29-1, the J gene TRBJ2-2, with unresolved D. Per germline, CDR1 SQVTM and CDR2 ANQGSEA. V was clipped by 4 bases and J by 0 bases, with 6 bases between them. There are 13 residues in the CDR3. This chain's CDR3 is CSVGQANTGELFF. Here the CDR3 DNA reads TGCAGCGTTGGGCAAGCGAACACCGGGGAGCTGTTTTTT.

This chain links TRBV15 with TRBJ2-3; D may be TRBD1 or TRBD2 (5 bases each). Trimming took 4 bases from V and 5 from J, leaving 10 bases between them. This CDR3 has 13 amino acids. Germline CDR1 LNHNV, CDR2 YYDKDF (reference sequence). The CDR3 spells CATSNGDRDTQYF. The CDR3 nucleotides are TGTGCCACCAGCAATGGGGACCGAGATACGCAGTATTTT.